Listed here are 15 T cell receptor beta chains from one sample, sequenced in a study of blood T cell repertoires in COVID-19. TCRdb keeps only in-frame clones here, not all; method: immunoSEQ multiplex PCR. This repertoire shows fewer than 400,000 clones, 85% found once; its top ten account for under 2%. The sample consisted of PBMCs or T cells enriched from blood (not recorded which). These receptors all come from a woman in her twenties or thirties who had been exposed to COVID-19.

This clone was observed a few times. This chain joins TRBV25-1 and TRBJ2-2; 10 nucleotides line up with TRBD1. Germline CDR1 and CDR2: MGHDK and SYGVNS. The junction had 4 bases not matched to a gene; V was cut back by 6 bases and J by 3 bases. This CDR3 has 15 residues. Here the CDR3 reads CASREDRGDTGELFF. CDR3 DNA: TGTGCCAGCAGGGAGGACAGGGGGGACACCGGGGAGCTGTTTTTT.

The table lists this clone with a few counts. The chain employs TRBV4-2 and TRBJ2-1, with TRBD2 matching 14 bases. This CDR3 region has 15 residues. V was pared by 5 bases and J by 6 bases, with 3 bases of the junction left unmatched. Germline CDR1 LGHNA, CDR2 YNFKEQ. Here the CDR3 DNA reads TGTGCCAGCAGCAACGGGACTAGCGGGAGCAATGAGCAGTTCTTC. Residues: CASSNGTSGSNEQFF.

The rearrangement uses TRBV7-9 and TRBJ1-6, with TRBD1 matching 8 bases. After removal of 2 bases from V and 8 bases from J, the junction contained 2 bases not matched to a gene. This CDR3 is built from 14 residues. Germline-derived CDR1 and CDR2 are SEHNR and FQNEAQ (reference sequence). The CDR3 protein is CASSLKDRDSPLHF. CDR3 DNA: TGTGCCAGCAGCTTAAAGGACAGGGATTCACCCCTCCACTTT.

As to this clone: The sample contains more than one DNA sequence encoding this CDR3. V is TRBV28 and J is TRBJ1-2; a weak D match, TRBD1 (5 bases). The CDR3 runs to 12 residues. CDR1 and CDR2 (germline): MDHEN, SYDVKM. V was trimmed by 2 bases and J by 5 bases, leaving 6 bases between them. CDR3 residues: CASSLGGYGYTF. The CDR3 nucleotides are TGTGCCAGCAGTTTAGGGGGGTATGGCTACACCTTC.

The chain combines TRBV28 with TRBJ2-6; possibly TRBD2 for D (5 bases). The CDR3 extends over 15 amino acids. Between the trimmed V and J ends, which lost 6 bases and 0 bases, there was a span of 9 bases. Germline V gives CDR1 MDHEN, CDR2 SYDVKM. The CDR3: CASSLGSSGANVLTF. CDR3 nucleotides: TGTGCCAGCAGCCTAGGGAGCTCTGGGGCCAACGTCCTGACTTTC.

The rearrangement joins TRBV5-6 to TRBJ2-1, with 7 bases lining up with TRBD2. The CDR3 loop spans 15 amino acids. Germline V gives CDR1 SGHDT, CDR2 YYEEEE. V shed 4 bases, J shed 4 bases, and the junction held 8 bases outside the gene matches. The CDR3 coding sequence is TGTGCCAGCAGCGCGTGGGGGAGGGGATACAATGAGCAGTTCTTC. Amino acid sequence: CASSAWGRGYNEQFF.

The CDR3 DNA sequence: TGTGCCAGTAGTCAAAAGGGGGTATTGTCAGGATCCTACACTGAAGCTTTCTTT. Translation: CASSQKGVLSGSYTEAFF. The chain combines TRBV19 with TRBJ1-1, with D possibly matching TRBD1 (6 bases). Germline loops: CDR1 LNHDA, CDR2 SQIVND (reference sequence). V was shortened by 5 bases and J by 3 bases, with 25 bases between the two germline ends. The length of the CDR3 is 18 residues.

The V gene is TRBV4-1, the J gene TRBJ1-5, with 7 bases identical to TRBD1. The V gene end was trimmed by 4 bases and the J gene end by 3 bases; junction bases not matched to a gene: 9. This CDR3 region has 16 residues. CDR1 and CDR2 from the germline V gene are MGHRA and YSYEKL. The DNA of the CDR3 is TGCGCCAGCAGCCGCGAGACAGGGCGCGTCAATCAGCCCCAGCATTTT. Translation: CASSRETGRVNQPQHF.

This chain links TRBV7-8 with TRBJ1-6, with TRBD1 as a possible D gene (5 bases). The CDR3 has 14 residues. The V and J ends lost 5 bases and 8 bases respectively, with 13 bases between them. Germline V gene data show CDR1 as SGHVS and CDR2 as FQNEAQ. CDR3 nucleotide sequence: TGTGCCAGCAGCCGGGGGGGGGTCGATTCACCCCTCCACTTT. Protein sequence: CASSRGGVDSPLHF.

The rearrangement joins TRBV6-5 to TRBJ2-3; no definite D call. V was cut by 4 bases and J by 2 bases, with 7 bases left in between. The CDR3 loop spans 13 amino acids. CDR1 MNHEY and CDR2 SVGAGI come from the germline V gene. The CDR3 DNA is TGTGCCAGCAGTTCCTTCCCCACAGATACGCAGTATTTT. Translation gives CASSSFPTDTQYF.

J is TRBJ1-1 and V is TRBV6-5; a possible D gene is TRBD1 (6 bases). The CDR3 is made up of 14 amino acids. Per germline, CDR1 MNHEY and CDR2 SVGAGI. Trimming shortened V by 4 bases and J by 4 bases, and 13 bases separated the two germline ends. CDR3 in amino acids: CASSLQGGGTEAFF. DNA of the CDR3: TGTGCCAGCAGTTTACAGGGAGGGGGCACTGAAGCTTTCTTT.

This clone was seen more than once but under ten times. The V gene is TRBV9, the J gene TRBJ2-7; TRBD2 agrees at 9 bases. There are 14 residues in the CDR3. V lost 3 bases, J lost 3 bases, and 4 bases stayed unmatched. Germline values: CDR1 SGDLS, CDR2 YYNGEE. The CDR3 is CASSAGGGGYEQYF. The CDR3 nucleotides read TGTGCCAGCAGCGCCGGCGGGGGGGGCTACGAGCAGTACTTC. The full variable domain, completed using reference TRBV9 and TRBJ2-7, is DSGVTQTPKHLITATGQRVTLRCSPRSGDLSVYWYQQSLDQGLQFLIQYYNGEERAKGNILERFSAQQFPDLHSELNLSSLELGDSALYFCASSAGGGGYEQYFGPGTRLTVT.

The chain combines TRBV28 with TRBJ1-6; D is undetermined. Germline assignment: CDR1 MDHEN and CDR2 SYDVKM. This CDR3 has 17 amino acids. Trimming left V 0 bases short and J 3 bases short, with 12 bases between. CDR3 protein: CASSLWAPENYNSPLHF. The CDR3 nucleotides read TGTGCCAGCAGTTTATGGGCACCCGAAAACTATAATTCACCCCTCCACTTT.

This rearrangement joins TRBV28 to TRBJ1-1; TRBD1 matches at 11 bases. The length of the CDR3 is 15 residues. V dropped 6 bases and J dropped 5; count of bases not matched to a gene: 8. The V gene's germline CDR1 is MDHEN and CDR2 SYDVKM. Here the CDR3 reads CASRRSGTGGTEAFF. CDR3 coding DNA: TGTGCCAGCAGACGTTCAGGGACAGGGGGGACTGAAGCTTTCTTT.

The chain links TRBV27 to TRBJ2-6, with TRBD2 as a possible D gene (5 bases). Germline V CDR1 and CDR2: MNHEY, SMNVEV (reference sequence). Trimming shortened V by 2 bases and J by 4 bases, and 12 bases separated the two germline ends. The CDR3 length is 16 residues. The CDR3 nucleotides read TGTGCCAGCAGTTTAGGCCCGGGGTTGGGGGCCAACGTCCTGACTTTC. Protein product: CASSLGPGLGANVLTF.